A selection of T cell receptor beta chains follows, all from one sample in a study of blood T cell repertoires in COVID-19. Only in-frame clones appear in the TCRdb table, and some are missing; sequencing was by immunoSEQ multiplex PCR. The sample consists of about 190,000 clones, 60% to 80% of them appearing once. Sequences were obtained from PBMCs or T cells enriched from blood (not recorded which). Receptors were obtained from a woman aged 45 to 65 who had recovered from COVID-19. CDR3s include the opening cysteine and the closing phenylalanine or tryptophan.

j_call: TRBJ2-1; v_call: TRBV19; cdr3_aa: CASRVGQGVDEQFF
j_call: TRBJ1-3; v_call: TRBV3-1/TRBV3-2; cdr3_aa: CASSDPGVGAGNTIYF
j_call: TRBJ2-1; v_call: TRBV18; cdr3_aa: CASSLGGGNEQFF
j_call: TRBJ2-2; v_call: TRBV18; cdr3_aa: CASSSREGTGELFF
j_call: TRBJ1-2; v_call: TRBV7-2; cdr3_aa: CASSLGEAYGYTF
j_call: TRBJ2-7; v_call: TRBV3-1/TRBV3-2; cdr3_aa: CASSQPDRNISYEQYF
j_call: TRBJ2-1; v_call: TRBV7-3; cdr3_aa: CASSLSRVSANNEQFF
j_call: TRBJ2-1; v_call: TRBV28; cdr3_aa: CASSFYGRANNEQFF
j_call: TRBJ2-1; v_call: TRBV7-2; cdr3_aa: CASSLESGGKFF
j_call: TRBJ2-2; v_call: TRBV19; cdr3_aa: CASSIGQGSTGELFF
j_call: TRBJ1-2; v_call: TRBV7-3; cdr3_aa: CASSSGTAGGYTF